Below are 7 T cell receptor beta chains sequenced from a single sample in a study of T cell responses to AZD1222 COVID-19 vaccine. The method was immunoSEQ multiplex PCR; TCRdb's version includes in-frame clones alone and lacks a portion of them. Here the sample spans 130,000 or so clones, under 95% being singletons. The specimen was peripheral blood, collected on day 0 of AZD1222 vaccination. Receptors originate from an adult in good health.

This sequence joins TRBV3-1 (or the pseudogene TRBV3-2) and TRBJ1-1, with D tentatively TRBD1 (6 bases). The CDR3 spans 14 residues. CDR1 and CDR2 (germline): LGHDT, YNNKEL (reference sequence). The ends were cut back, 3 bases at V and 1 base at J, with 9 bases in the middle. The CDR3 DNA reads TGTGCCAGCAGCCACGGGACACGGAACACTGAAGCTTTCTTT. The encoded protein is CASSHGTRNTEAFF.

This rearrangement joins TRBV7-2 to TRBJ1-2; 8 nucleotides line up with TRBD1. Germline CDR1 is SGHTA and CDR2 is FQGNSA. The ends lost 5 bases at V and 8 bases at J; junction bases unmatched: 10. The CDR3 covers 14 residues. The CDR3 DNA is TGTGCCAGCAGCCCAAGACAGGGGCCGGAGGGCTACACCTTC. The encoded protein is CASSPRQGPEGYTF.

The chain is built from TRBV5-1 and TRBJ2-7, with D perhaps TRBD1 or TRBD2 (6 bases each). Germline V CDR1 and CDR2: SGHRS, YFSETQ. The V end was cut by 1 base, the J end by 6 bases, with 11 bases between. CDR3 size: 13 residues. The DNA of the CDR3 is TGCGCCAGCAGCTTGCCGGGGGCAAGCGAGCAGTACTTC. Its translation is CASSLPGASEQYF.

V is TRBV7-2 and J is TRBJ2-2, with D possibly being TRBD1 (6 bases). The CDR3 runs 15 residues. The germline gives CDR1 SGHTA, CDR2 FQGNSA. V gave up 5 bases and J gave up 2 bases, with 12 bases separating them. The CDR3: CASSMGHYNTGELFF. DNA for the CDR3: TGTGCCAGCAGCATGGGACACTACAACACCGGGGAGCTGTTTTTT. Full variable domain (rest looked up from reference TRBV7-2 and TRBJ2-2): GAGVSQSPSNKVTEKGKDVELRCDPISGHTALYWYRQSLGQGLEFLIYFQGNSAPDKSGLPSDRFSAERTGGSVSTLTIQRTQQEDSAVYLCASSMGHYNTGELFFGEGSRLTVL.

For the CDR3, the DNA is TGTGCCAGCAGTTACTCGGGCGGAAGGGAGACCCAGTACTTC. It specifies CASSYSGGRETQYF. V is TRBV6-5 and J is TRBJ2-5; D remains unclear. The V and J ends lost 0 bases and 5 bases respectively, with 10 bases between them. CDR3 length: 14 residues. Germline assignment: CDR1 MNHEY and CDR2 SVGAGI.

The chain is built from TRBV9 and TRBJ1-2; 7 bases fit TRBD1. V was pared by 7 bases and J by 13 bases, with 10 bases of the junction left unmatched. The CDR3 length is 11 residues. Looked up from germline, CDR1 is SGDLS and CDR2 is YYNGEE. The CDR3 region has the DNA TGTGCCAGCCCGCGACAGGGCAAATTCACCTTC. It yields the protein CASPRQGKFTF.

V is TRBV4-2 and J is TRBJ2-7; the match to TRBD1 covers 8 bases. The CDR3 consists of 15 residues. V was pared by 4 bases and J by 5 bases, with 10 bases of the junction left unmatched. Germline-derived CDR1 and CDR2 are LGHNA and YNFKEQ. The CDR3 is CASSLKTGDTDEQYF. The CDR3 DNA reads TGTGCCAGCAGCCTCAAGACAGGGGATACCGACGAGCAGTACTTC.